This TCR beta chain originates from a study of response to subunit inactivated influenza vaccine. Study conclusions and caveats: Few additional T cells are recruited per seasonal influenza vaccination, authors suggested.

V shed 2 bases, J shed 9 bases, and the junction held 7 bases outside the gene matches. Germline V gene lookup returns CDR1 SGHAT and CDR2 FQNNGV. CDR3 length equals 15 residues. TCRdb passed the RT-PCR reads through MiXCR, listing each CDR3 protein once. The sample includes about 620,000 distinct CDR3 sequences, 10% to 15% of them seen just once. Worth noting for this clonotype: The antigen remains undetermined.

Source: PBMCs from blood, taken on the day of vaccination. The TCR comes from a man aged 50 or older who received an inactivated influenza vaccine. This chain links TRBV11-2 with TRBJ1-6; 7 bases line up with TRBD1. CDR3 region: CASSLIDRDGSPLHF. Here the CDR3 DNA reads TGTGCCAGCAGCTTAATAGACAGGGATGGTTCACCCCTCCACTTT.